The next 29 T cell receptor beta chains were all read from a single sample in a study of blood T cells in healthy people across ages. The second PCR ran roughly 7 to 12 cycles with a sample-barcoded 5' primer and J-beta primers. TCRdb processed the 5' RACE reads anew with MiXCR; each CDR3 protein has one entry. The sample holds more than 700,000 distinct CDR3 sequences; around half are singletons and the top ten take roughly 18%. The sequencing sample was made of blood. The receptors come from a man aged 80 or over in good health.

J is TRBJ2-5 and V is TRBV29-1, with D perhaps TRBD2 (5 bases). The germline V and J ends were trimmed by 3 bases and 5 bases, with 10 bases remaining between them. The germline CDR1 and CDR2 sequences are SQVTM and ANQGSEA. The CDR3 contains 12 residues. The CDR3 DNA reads TGCAGCGTTGACCGGGATTGGGAGACCCAGTACTTC. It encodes CSVDRDWETQYF.

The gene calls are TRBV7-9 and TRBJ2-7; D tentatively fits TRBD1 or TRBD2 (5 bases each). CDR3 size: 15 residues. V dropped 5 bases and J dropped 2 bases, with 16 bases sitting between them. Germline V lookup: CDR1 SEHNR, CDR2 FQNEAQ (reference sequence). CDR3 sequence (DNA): TGTGCCAGCAGCGGGGGTGGGGGAACGACCTACGAGCAGTACTTC. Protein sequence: CASSGGGGTTYEQYF.

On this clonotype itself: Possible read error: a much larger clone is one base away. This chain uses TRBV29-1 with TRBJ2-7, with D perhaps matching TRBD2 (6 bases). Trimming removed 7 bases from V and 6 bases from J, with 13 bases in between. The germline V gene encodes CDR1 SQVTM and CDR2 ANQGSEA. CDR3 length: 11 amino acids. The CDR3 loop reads CSAFKTSEQYF. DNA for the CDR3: TGCAGCGCCTTTAAGACTAGCGAGCAGTACTTC.

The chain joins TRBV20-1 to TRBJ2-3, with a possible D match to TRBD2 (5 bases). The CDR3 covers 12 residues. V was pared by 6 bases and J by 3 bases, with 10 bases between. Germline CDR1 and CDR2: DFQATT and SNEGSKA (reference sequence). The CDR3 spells CSAILVTDTQYF. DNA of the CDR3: TGCAGTGCGATACTAGTTACAGATACGCAGTATTTT.

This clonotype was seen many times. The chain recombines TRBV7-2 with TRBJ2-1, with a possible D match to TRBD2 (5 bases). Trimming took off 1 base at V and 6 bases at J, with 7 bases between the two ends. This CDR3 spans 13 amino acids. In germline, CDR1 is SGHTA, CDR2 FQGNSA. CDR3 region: CASSLGAGNEQFF. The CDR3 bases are TGTGCCAGCAGCTTAGGGGCGGGCAATGAGCAGTTCTTC. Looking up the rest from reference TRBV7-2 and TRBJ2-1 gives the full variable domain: GAGVSQSPSNKVTEKGKDVELRCDPISGHTALYWYRQSLGQGLEFLIYFQGNSAPDKSGLPSDRFSAERTGGSVSTLTIQRTQQEDSAVYLCASSLGAGNEQFFGPGTRLTVL.

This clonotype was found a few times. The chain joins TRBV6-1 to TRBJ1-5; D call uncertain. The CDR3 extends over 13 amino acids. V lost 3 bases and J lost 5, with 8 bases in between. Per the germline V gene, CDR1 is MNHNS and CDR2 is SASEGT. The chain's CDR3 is CASSDGRYQPQHF. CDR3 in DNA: TGTGCCAGCAGTGATGGAAGGTATCAGCCCCAGCATTTT.

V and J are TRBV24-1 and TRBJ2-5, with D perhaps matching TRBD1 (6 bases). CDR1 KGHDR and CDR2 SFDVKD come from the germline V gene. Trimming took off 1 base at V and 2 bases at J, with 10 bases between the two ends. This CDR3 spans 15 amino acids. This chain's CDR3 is CATSDFRGQQETQYF. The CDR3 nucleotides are TGTGCCACCAGTGATTTTCGCGGACAGCAAGAGACCCAGTACTTC.

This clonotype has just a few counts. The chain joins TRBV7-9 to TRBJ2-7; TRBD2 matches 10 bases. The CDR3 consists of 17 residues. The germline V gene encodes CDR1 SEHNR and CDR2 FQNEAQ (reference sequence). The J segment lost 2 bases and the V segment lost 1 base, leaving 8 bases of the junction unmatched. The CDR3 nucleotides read TGTGCCAGCAGCTTAGGGGGAGCGGGAGGGCCTCCCTACGAGCAGTACTTC. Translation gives CASSLGGAGGPPYEQYF.

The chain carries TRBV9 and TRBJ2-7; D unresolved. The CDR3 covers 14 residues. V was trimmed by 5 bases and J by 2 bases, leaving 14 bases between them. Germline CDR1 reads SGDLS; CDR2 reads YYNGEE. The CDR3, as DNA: TGTGCCAGCAGTCTAAATACGCTTCCCTACGAGCAGTACTTC. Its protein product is CASSLNTLPYEQYF.

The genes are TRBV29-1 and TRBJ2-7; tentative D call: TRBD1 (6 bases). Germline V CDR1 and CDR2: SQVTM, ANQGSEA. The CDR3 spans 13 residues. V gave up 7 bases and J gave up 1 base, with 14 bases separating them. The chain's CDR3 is CSAAKDSSYEQYF. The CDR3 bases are TGCAGCGCGGCTAAGGACAGTTCCTACGAGCAGTACTTC.

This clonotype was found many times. CDR3 residues: CASSVRDGGIYEQFF. The CDR3 bases are TGTGCCAGCAGCGTCCGGGACGGGGGCATCTATGAGCAGTTCTTC. The chain links TRBV7-2 to TRBJ2-1; perhaps D is TRBD1 or TRBD2 (6 bases each). This CDR3 comprises 15 residues. Germline CDR1 reads SGHTA; CDR2 reads FQGNSA. The V gene lost 5 bases and the J gene lost 8 bases, with 19 bases spanning the gap. The complete variable domain, with remaining parts taken from reference TRBV7-2 and TRBJ2-1, reads GAGVSQSPSNKVTEKGKDVELRCDPISGHTALYWYRQSLGQGLEFLIYFQGNSAPDKSGLPSDRFSAERTGGSVSTLTIQRTQQEDSAVYLCASSVRDGGIYEQFFGPGTRLTVL.

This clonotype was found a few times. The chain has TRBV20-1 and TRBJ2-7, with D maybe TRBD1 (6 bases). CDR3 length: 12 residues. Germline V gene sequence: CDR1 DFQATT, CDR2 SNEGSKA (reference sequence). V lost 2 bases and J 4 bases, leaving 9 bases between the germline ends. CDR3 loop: CSARRQAYEQYF. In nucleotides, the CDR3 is TGCAGTGCTAGAAGACAGGCATACGAGCAGTACTTC.

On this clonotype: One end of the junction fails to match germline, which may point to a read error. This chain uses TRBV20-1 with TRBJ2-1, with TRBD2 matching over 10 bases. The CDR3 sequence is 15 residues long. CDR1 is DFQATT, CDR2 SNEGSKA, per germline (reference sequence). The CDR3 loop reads CSARTSGWLYDEQFF. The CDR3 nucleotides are TGCAGTGCTCGGACTAGCGGATGGCTCTACGATGAGCAGTTCTTC.

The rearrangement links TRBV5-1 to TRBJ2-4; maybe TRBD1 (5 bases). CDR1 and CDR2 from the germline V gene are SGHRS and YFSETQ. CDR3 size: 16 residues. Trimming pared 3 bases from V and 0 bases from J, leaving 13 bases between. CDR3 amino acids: CASSSTGALAKNIQYF. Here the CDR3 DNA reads TGCGCCAGCAGCTCCACAGGCGCGCTAGCCAAAAACATTCAGTACTTC.

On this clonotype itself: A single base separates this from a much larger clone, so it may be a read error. CDR3 region: CASSVDVADNEQYF. CDR3 nucleotides: TGTGCCAGCAGCGTAGATGTAGCGGACAATGAGCAGTACTTC. The chain uses TRBV9 and TRBJ2-5; D might be TRBD2 (6 bases). The ends were cut back, 0 bases at V and 11 bases at J, with 17 bases in the middle. Germline CDR1 reads SGDLS; CDR2 reads YYNGEE. The length of the CDR3 is 14 residues.

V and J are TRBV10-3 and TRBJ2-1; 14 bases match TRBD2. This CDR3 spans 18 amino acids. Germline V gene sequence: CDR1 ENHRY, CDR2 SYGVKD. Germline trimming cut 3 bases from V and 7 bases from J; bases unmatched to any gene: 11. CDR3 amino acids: CAISDTTSGRARRNEQFF. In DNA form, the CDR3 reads TGTGCCATCAGTGACACGACTAGCGGGAGGGCCAGGCGTAATGAGCAGTTCTTC.

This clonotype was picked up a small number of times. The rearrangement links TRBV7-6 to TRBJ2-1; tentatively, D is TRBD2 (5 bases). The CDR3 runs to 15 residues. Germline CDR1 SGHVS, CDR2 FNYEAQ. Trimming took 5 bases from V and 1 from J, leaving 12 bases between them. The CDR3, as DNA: TGTGCCAGCAGCCCCCTAGCTCAATCCTACAATGAGCAGTTCTTC. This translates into CASSPLAQSYNEQFF.

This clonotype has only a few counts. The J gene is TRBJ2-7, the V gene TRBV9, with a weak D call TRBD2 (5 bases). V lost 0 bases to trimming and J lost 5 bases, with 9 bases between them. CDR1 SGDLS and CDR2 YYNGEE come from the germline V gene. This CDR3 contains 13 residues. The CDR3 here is CASSVGRGNEQYF. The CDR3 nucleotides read TGTGCCAGCAGCGTAGGTCGGGGAAACGAGCAGTACTTC.

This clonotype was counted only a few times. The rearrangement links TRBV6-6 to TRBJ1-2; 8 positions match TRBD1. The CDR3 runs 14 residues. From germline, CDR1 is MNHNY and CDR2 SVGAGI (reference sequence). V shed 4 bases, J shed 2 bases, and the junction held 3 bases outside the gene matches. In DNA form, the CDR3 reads TGTGCCAGCAGTTCTCGGACAGGGAACTATGGCTACACCTTC. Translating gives CASSSRTGNYGYTF.

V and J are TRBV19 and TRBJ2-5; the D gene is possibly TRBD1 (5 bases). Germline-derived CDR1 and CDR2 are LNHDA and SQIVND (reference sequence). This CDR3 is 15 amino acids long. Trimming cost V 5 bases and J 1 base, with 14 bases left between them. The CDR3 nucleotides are TGTGCCAGTAGTGTCTCCACAAGGGGCCAAGAGACCCAGTACTTC. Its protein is CASSVSTRGQETQYF.

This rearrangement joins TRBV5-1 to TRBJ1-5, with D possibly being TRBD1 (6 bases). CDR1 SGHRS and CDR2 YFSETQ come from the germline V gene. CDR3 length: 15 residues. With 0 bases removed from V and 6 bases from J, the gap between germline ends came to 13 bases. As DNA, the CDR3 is TGCGCCAGCAGCTTGGCCCCAGGGGAGCGTCAGCCCCAGCATTTT. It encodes CASSLAPGERQPQHF.

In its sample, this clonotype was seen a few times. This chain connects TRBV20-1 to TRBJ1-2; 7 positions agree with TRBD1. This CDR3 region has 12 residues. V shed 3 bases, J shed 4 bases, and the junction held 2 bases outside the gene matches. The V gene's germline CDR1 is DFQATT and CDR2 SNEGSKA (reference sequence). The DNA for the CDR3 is TGCAGTGCTAGGGCAGGGGGCTATGGCTACACCTTC. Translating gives CSARAGGYGYTF.

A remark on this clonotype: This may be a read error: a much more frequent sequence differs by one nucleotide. Written as DNA, the CDR3 is TGTGCCAGCAGCCCTCCCGGTGAGACCCGGTACTTC. Translating gives CASSPPGETRYF. The chain employs TRBV7-2 and TRBJ2-5, with unresolved D. The CDR3 runs to 12 residues. In germline, CDR1 is SGHTA, CDR2 FQGNSA.

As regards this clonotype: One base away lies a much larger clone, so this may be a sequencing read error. The CDR3 reads CASSGLAKNIQYF. The CDR3 DNA reads TGTGCCAGCAGCGGTCTAGCCAAAAACATTCAGTACTTC. The chain uses TRBV3-1 and TRBJ2-4; D unresolved. Trimming pared 5 bases from V and 0 bases from J, leaving 5 bases between. This CDR3 is built from 13 residues. Germline CDR1 and CDR2: LGHDT and YNNKEL (reference sequence).

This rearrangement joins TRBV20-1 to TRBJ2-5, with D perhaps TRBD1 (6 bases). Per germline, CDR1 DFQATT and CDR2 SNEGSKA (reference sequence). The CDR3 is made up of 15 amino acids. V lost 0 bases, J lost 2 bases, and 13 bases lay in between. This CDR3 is CSARESGTFQETQYF. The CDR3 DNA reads TGCAGTGCTAGAGAATCCGGGACATTTCAAGAGACCCAGTACTTC.

CDR3 sequence reads: CASSLLGQYEQYF. The CDR3, as DNA: TGTGCCAGCAGCTTACTAGGACAGTACGAGCAGTACTTC. The rearrangement joins TRBV7-2 to TRBJ2-7; D may be TRBD1 (6 bases). The V gene's germline CDR1 is SGHTA and CDR2 FQGNSA. V lost 2 bases to trimming and J lost 4 bases, with 9 bases between them. The length of the CDR3 is 13 residues.

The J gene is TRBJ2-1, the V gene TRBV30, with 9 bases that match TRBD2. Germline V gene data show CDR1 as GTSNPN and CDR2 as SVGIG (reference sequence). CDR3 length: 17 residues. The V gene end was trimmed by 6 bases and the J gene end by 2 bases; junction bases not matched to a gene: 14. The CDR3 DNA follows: TGTGCCTGTTCCGGACTAGCGCAAACCCCCACCTACAATGAGCAGTTCTTC. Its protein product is CACSGLAQTPTYNEQFF.

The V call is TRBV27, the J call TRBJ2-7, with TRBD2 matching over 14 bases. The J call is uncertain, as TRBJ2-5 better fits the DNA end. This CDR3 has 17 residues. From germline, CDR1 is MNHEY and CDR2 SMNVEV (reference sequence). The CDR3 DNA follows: TGTGCCAGCAGACCCTCCGGGACTAGCGGGAGAGTCCAGACCCAGTACTTC. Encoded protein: CASRPSGTSGRVQTQYF.

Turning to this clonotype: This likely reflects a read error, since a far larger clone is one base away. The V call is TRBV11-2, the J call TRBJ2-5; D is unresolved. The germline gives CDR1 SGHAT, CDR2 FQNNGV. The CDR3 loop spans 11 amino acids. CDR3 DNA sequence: TGTGCCAGCAGCCTTCAAGAGACCCGGTACTTC. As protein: CASSLQETRYF.